The 25 T cell receptor beta chains listed next were all sequenced from one sample in a study of response to subunit inactivated influenza vaccine (dated by TCRdb to between 2017 and 2018). To prepare the library, RT-PCR was applied. Sequenced on an Illumina HiSeq 2500. TCRdb reprocessed the public reads (quality trimming at Q25 with fastp, clone calling with MiXCR) and kept in-frame beta chains. Rows matching on CDR3 protein sequence are summarized as one entry with the most common DNA and genes. The sample has about 500,000 distinct CDR3 sequences on record, roughly 7.6% of them singletons. Around 12% of the sample is taken by the ten largest. The sample consisted of PBMCs from blood, taken around 25 months after vaccination. Receptors were obtained from a man aged 50 to 69 who received an inactivated influenza vaccine. Donor details come from another sample of the same person, matched by shared clones.

This clonotype showed up just a few times. The chain links TRBV2 to TRBJ2-1; weak D call: TRBD2 (6 bases). The CDR3 extends over 14 amino acids. Germline V gene data show CDR1 as SNHLY and CDR2 as FYNNEI. With 7 bases removed from V and 8 bases from J, the gap between germline ends came to 18 bases. This chain's CDR3 is CASKGPSEYDEQFF. As DNA, the CDR3 is TGTGCCAGCAAGGGGCCTAGCGAGTATGATGAGCAGTTCTTC.

This clonotype was recorded at least ten times. The chain uses TRBV5-1 and TRBJ1-5; the match to TRBD1 covers 9 bases. There are 17 residues in the CDR3. Losses at the gene ends were 0 bases for V and 7 bases for J; bases not matched to a gene: 11. Germline CDR1 SGHRS, CDR2 YFSETQ. The CDR3 loop reads CASSLGRGDRGGQPQHF. The CDR3 DNA follows: TGCGCCAGCAGCTTGGGACGAGGTGACAGGGGGGGACAGCCCCAGCATTTT.

This sequence joins TRBV27 and TRBJ2-1, with 9 nucleotides matching TRBD2. Germline trimming cut 8 bases from V and 5 bases from J; bases unmatched to any gene: 10. Germline V gives CDR1 MNHEY, CDR2 SMNVEV (reference sequence). This CDR3 is 15 amino acids long. The CDR3 bases are TGTGCCAGCGGGCCTAGGAGCGGGGGGAACAATGAGCAGTTCTTC. This sequence encodes CASGPRSGGNNEQFF.

The rearrangement uses TRBV6-2 or TRBV6-3 and TRBJ2-7; D may be TRBD1 (6 bases). Germline assignment: CDR1 MNHEY and CDR2 SVGEGT. V lost 7 bases and J lost 2, with 15 bases in between. This CDR3 has 14 residues. CDR3 in amino acids: CASTSLRDTYEQYF. In nucleotides, the CDR3 is TGTGCCAGCACTAGCCTCCGGGACACCTACGAGCAGTACTTC.

The table lists this clonotype with many counts. This CDR3 reads CASSSGQGKETQYF. As DNA, the CDR3 is TGTGCCAGCTCATCGGGACAGGGAAAGGAGACCCAGTACTTC. The rearrangement joins TRBV18 to TRBJ2-5; 9 bases agree with TRBD1. The V segment lost 5 bases and the J segment 5 bases; nucleotides outside the gene matches: 6. The CDR3 totals 14 residues. Germline CDR1 is KGHSH and CDR2 is LQKENI.

This clonotype came up a few times. The rearrangement uses TRBV3-1 and TRBJ2-3; 10 bases fit TRBD2. The CDR3 extends over 16 amino acids. J gave up 4 bases and V 0 bases, and 4 bases lay outside the gene matches. Germline V CDR1 and CDR2: LGHDT, YNNKEL (reference sequence). The chain's CDR3 is CASSQESSGSADTQYF. CDR3 DNA: TGTGCCAGCAGCCAAGAATCTAGCGGGAGTGCAGATACGCAGTATTTT.

The chain links TRBV2 to TRBJ2-7; D unclear. V was pared by 3 bases and J by 3 bases, with 12 bases between. The germline V gene encodes CDR1 SNHLY and CDR2 FYNNEI. The CDR3 consists of 14 residues. Here the CDR3 reads CASSDPPISYEQYF. CDR3 nucleotide sequence: TGTGCCAGCAGTGACCCGCCGATCAGCTACGAGCAGTACTTC.

The chain uses TRBV6-5 and TRBJ2-2; D uncertain. The CDR3 extends over 16 amino acids. Trimming took 2 bases from V and 2 from J, leaving 12 bases between them. Per the germline V gene, CDR1 is MNHEY and CDR2 is SVGAGI. CDR3 sequence: CASSYPHIQNTGELFF. In DNA, the CDR3 is TGTGCCAGCAGTTACCCACATATCCAAAACACCGGGGAGCTGTTTTTT.

This clonotype appeared many times. The gene calls are TRBV4-2 and TRBJ2-3; D is undetermined. V was shortened by 1 base and J by 6 bases, with 8 bases between the two germline ends. The V gene's germline CDR1 is LGHNA and CDR2 YNFKEQ. CDR3 length: 13 amino acids. The CDR3 region is CASSQAARDTQYF. CDR3 coding DNA: TGTGCCAGCAGCCAAGCTGCTAGGGATACGCAGTATTTT.

V gene TRBV12-3 or TRBV12-4 combines with J gene TRBJ2-3, with D tentatively TRBD2 (6 bases). The CDR3 extends over 14 amino acids. With 8 bases removed from V and 0 bases from J, the gap between germline ends came to 12 bases. CDR3: CASHGTPSTDTQYF. CDR3 coding DNA: TGTGCCAGCCACGGGACTCCTAGCACAGATACGCAGTATTTT.

The chain uses TRBV3-1 and TRBJ1-2; D not certain. Germline values: CDR1 LGHDT, CDR2 YNNKEL (reference sequence). The CDR3 loop spans 15 amino acids. Trimming cost V 4 bases and J 0 bases, with 12 bases left between them. CDR3 sequence reads: CASSPSAATNYGYTF. CDR3 nucleotides: TGTGCCAGCAGCCCCTCAGCCGCTACTAACTATGGCTACACCTTC.

This clonotype was counted at least ten times. J is TRBJ2-1 and V is TRBV9; TRBD2 matches at 7 bases. Unmatched junction bases numbered 4, after V lost 0 bases and J lost 4 bases. The CDR3 runs to 15 residues. The germline CDR1 and CDR2 sequences are SGDLS and YYNGEE. This chain's CDR3 is CASSVGASGYNEQFF. CDR3 sequence (DNA): TGTGCCAGCAGCGTAGGGGCTAGCGGTTACAATGAGCAGTTCTTC. Variable domain in full (rest from reference TRBV9 and TRBJ2-1): DSGVTQTPKHLITATGQRVTLRCSPRSGDLSVYWYQQSLDQGLQFLIQYYNGEERAKGNILERFSAQQFPDLHSELNLSSLELGDSALYFCASSVGASGYNEQFFGPGTRLTVL.

This clonotype was seen at least ten times. The rearrangement links TRBV12-3 or TRBV12-4 to TRBJ2-1; D gene ambiguous. The CDR3 loop spans 15 amino acids. V lost 0 bases, J lost 0 bases, and 6 bases lay in between. The CDR3 reads CASSLAHSSYNEQFF. The CDR3 DNA is TGTGCCAGCAGTTTAGCCCACAGCTCCTACAATGAGCAGTTCTTC.

This clonotype was counted a few times. The gene calls are TRBV28 and TRBJ2-7; 10 bases line up with TRBD2. Losses at the gene ends were 5 bases for V and 1 base for J; bases not matched to a gene: 5. The CDR3 loop spans 15 amino acids. From germline, CDR1 is MDHEN and CDR2 SYDVKM. The CDR3 DNA reads TGTGCCAGCAGTCGACCAGCGGGAGGGTCCTACGAGCAGTACTTC. As protein: CASSRPAGGSYEQYF.

The chain uses TRBV5-1 and TRBJ2-7; D might be TRBD2 (5 bases). The CDR3 extends over 14 amino acids. In germline, CDR1 is SGHRS, CDR2 YFSETQ. V was shortened by 5 bases and J by 1 base, with 13 bases between the two germline ends. The CDR3 here is CASRVLEGSYEQYF. In nucleotides, the CDR3 is TGCGCCAGCAGGGTCCTCGAGGGATCCTACGAGCAGTACTTC.

This clonotype was observed many times. The rearrangement joins TRBV5-1 to TRBJ1-4; D ambiguous. V gave up 0 bases and J gave up 0 bases, with 6 bases separating them. The V gene's germline CDR1 is SGHRS and CDR2 YFSETQ. This CDR3 comprises 15 residues. The CDR3 reads CASSLDRATNEKLFF. The CDR3 nucleotides are TGCGCCAGCAGCTTGGATCGTGCAACTAATGAAAAACTGTTTTTT.

In this sample, this clonotype turned up many times. This rearrangement joins TRBV11-2 to TRBJ1-4; D remains ambiguous. V dropped 10 bases and J dropped 7 bases, with 13 bases sitting between them. The CDR3 contains 12 residues. Germline V gene lookup returns CDR1 SGHAT and CDR2 FQNNGV. The CDR3 reads CAIREPGEKLFF. The CDR3 bases are TGTGCCATCCGGGAGCCCGGTGAAAAACTGTTTTTT.

V and J are TRBV9 and TRBJ2-3; D remains ambiguous. Trimming cost V 3 bases and J 4 bases, with 15 bases left between them. The length of the CDR3 is 15 residues. Germline loops: CDR1 SGDLS, CDR2 YYNGEE. For the CDR3, the DNA is TGTGCCAGCAGCGCACAACCCCTCGGTTCAGATACGCAGTATTTT. Residues: CASSAQPLGSDTQYF.

This clonotype was seen only a few times. The gene calls are TRBV28 and TRBJ2-5; D is perhaps TRBD1 (5 bases). The V end lost 6 bases, the J end lost 0 bases, and 8 bases lay between the germline ends. The CDR3 totals 13 residues. The germline V gene encodes CDR1 MDHEN and CDR2 SYDVKM. CDR3 loop: CASRQGNQETQYF. The CDR3 region has the DNA TGTGCCAGCAGGCAGGGCAACCAAGAGACCCAGTACTTC. Complete variable domain (other parts from reference TRBV28 and TRBJ2-5): DVKVTQSSRYLVKRTGEKVFLECVQDMDHENMFWYRQDPGLGLRLIYFSYDVKMKEKGDIPEGYSVSREKKERFSLILESASTNQTSMYLCASRQGNQETQYFGPGTRLLVL.

This chain connects TRBV7-9 to TRBJ2-5; the match to TRBD1 covers 12 bases. Germline lookup yields CDR1 SEHNR and CDR2 FQNEAQ (reference sequence). Losses at the gene ends were 4 bases for V and 5 bases for J; bases not matched to a gene: 5. The CDR3 is 15 amino acids. The CDR3 region is CASSSGTGGKETQYF. The CDR3, as DNA: TGTGCCAGCAGCTCCGGGACAGGGGGCAAGGAGACCCAGTACTTC.

The chain recombines TRBV14 with TRBJ2-5; D gene unclear. Germline V lookup: CDR1 SGHDN, CDR2 FVKESK. The CDR3 is 15 residues long. The germline V and J ends were trimmed by 3 bases and 7 bases, with 18 bases remaining between them. The DNA of the CDR3 is TGTGCCAGCAGCCAGCTAATGTGGGGTTACGGGACCCAGTACTTC. It yields the protein CASSQLMWGYGTQYF.

At least ten counts were recorded for this clonotype. The V and J genes are TRBV12-3 or TRBV12-4 and TRBJ1-6; TRBD1 matches at 8 bases. The CDR3 runs 15 residues. V lost 0 bases and J lost 5; bases outside the gene matches: 0. CDR3 nucleotide sequence: TGTGCCAGCAGTTTAGCGACAGGGGATAATTCACCCCTCCACTTT. As protein: CASSLATGDNSPLHF.

This clonotype was observed at least ten times. V usage is TRBV12-3 or TRBV12-4 and J usage is TRBJ1-4; D remains unclear. V dropped 3 bases and J dropped 8 bases, with 10 bases sitting between them. The CDR3 runs to 13 residues. The CDR3, as DNA: TGTGCCAGCAGTTTTGGGAATAGGGAAAAACTGTTTTTT. It codes for CASSFGNREKLFF.

J is TRBJ2-7 and V is TRBV6-1; D possibly matches TRBD1 or TRBD2 (5 bases each). Trimming stripped 6 bases from V and 7 bases from J, with 22 bases between. The length of the CDR3 is 15 residues. Germline loops: CDR1 MNHNS, CDR2 SASEGT. The CDR3 here is CASSTSGTGKSEQYF. CDR3 DNA: TGTGCCAGCAGCACATCCGGGACGGGCAAGAGTGAGCAGTACTTC.

In this sample, this clonotype turned up many times. A read error may account for a junction end that differs from germline. The rearrangement joins TRBV7-2 to TRBJ2-1; 7 nucleotides agree with TRBD2. The V gene's germline CDR1 is SGHTA and CDR2 FQGNSA. The CDR3 is 13 residues long. The CDR3 nucleotides are TGTGCCAGCATCCCGCCCGCTGGACTAGTTGCGGTCTTC. Encoded protein: CASIPPAGLVAVF. Full variable domain (outside the CDR3, taken from reference TRBV7-2 and TRBJ2-1): GAGVSQSPSNKVTEKGKDVELRCDPISGHTALYWYRQSLGQGLEFLIYFQGNSAPDKSGLPSDRFSAERTGGSVSTLTIQRTQQEDSAVYLCASIPPAGLVAVFGPGTRLTVL.